Listed below are T cell receptor beta chains from one sample, sequenced in a study of shared clonotypes between healthy human individuals. TCRdb keeps only in-frame clones here, not all; method: immunoSEQ multiplex PCR. In the table there are 450,000 to 500,000 clones, 70% to 85% of which are singletons. The sequencing input was PBMCs. These receptors were collected from a woman between 40 and 50 years old in good health. Some clones in this sample may be carry-over from other donors' samples. Both conserved end residues are part of each CDR3. A D gene is named only where the DNA matches it firmly. A clone size is listed for some rows: how often the clone was seen (once, few, many), or a class if it is expanded.

v_call	d_call	clone_size	j_call	cdr3_nt	cdr3_aa
TRBV7-9	NA	NA	TRBJ2-1	TGTGCCAGCATCCCGAAAGGACTCTCCTACAATGAGCAGTTCTTC	CASIPKGLSYNEQFF
TRBV19	NA	NA	TRBJ1-1	TGTGCCACCATGCTGGGGAACACTGAAGCTTTCTTT	CATMLGNTEAFF
TRBV19	NA	NA	TRBJ1-1	TGTGCCAGTAGACAAAGCGGGACGGTGAACACTGAAGCTTTCTTT	CASRQSGTVNTEAFF
TRBV18	NA	NA	TRBJ2-5	TGTGCCAGCTCACCACCGGGGCAGGAAAGGGGGACCCAGTACTTC	CASSPPGQERGTQYF
TRBV29-1	NA	NA	TRBJ1-1	TGCAGCGTCATGCAAGGGGTTCAGGGCGACACTGAAGCTTTCTTT	CSVMQGVQGDTEAFF
TRBV14	TRBD2	NA	TRBJ2-1	TGTGCCAGCAGCCAAGGGACTAGCGGTGGGGGGTGGAGCAATGAGCAGTTCTTC	CASSQGTSGGGWSNEQFF
TRBV2	NA	NA	TRBJ2-1	TGTGCCAGCAGGTACGACAGGACGGCCTACAATGAGCAGTTCTTC	CASRYDRTAYNEQFF
TRBV6-1	TRBD1	NA	TRBJ2-5	TGTGCCAGCAGGGACAGGGGATACCAAGAGACCCAGTACTTC	CASRDRGYQETQYF
TRBV6-4	NA	NA	TRBJ1-2	TGTGCCAGCACCCAAGCTGGGAACTATGGCTACACCTTC	CASTQAGNYGYTF
TRBV7-2	TRBD1	NA	TRBJ1-2	TGTGCCAGCAGCTTAGAGGACAGGGGGATTTATGGCTACACCTTC	CASSLEDRGIYGYTF
TRBV6-1	TRBD2	NA	TRBJ2-5	TGTGCCAGCGCAGGTCGGGGGGACCAAGAGACCCAGTACTTC	CASAGRGDQETQYF
TRBV28	TRBD1	NA	TRBJ1-5	TGTGCCATCCAGGGGGCAGGTCAGCCCCAGCATTTT	CAIQGAGQPQHF
TRBV16	NA	few	TRBJ2-7	TGTGCCAGCAGCCCCCCCGGGGTCTACGAGCAGTACTTC	CASSPPGVYEQYF
TRBV15	TRBD1	NA	TRBJ1-1	TGTGCCACCAGCAGAGTTGGGACAGCCATGAACACTGAAGCTTTCTTT	CATSRVGTAMNTEAFF
TRBV10-3	NA	many	TRBJ1-2	TGTGCCATCAGTGAGTTACCCTATGGCTACACCTTC	CAISELPYGYTF
TRBV5-4	TRBD1	NA	TRBJ1-1	TGTGCCAGCAGCTTGGTGGCAGGGGGAAGGTACACTGAAGCTTTCTTT	CASSLVAGGRYTEAFF
TRBV28	NA	NA	TRBJ2-7	TGTGCCAGCTACGGGTACTCCTACGAGCAGTACTTC	CASYGYSYEQYF
TRBV28	TRBD2	NA	TRBJ2-3	TGTGCCAGCAGTTCATCCTCACTAGCGGGAGTTACAGATACGCAGTATTTT	CASSSSSLAGVTDTQYF
TRBV5-4	NA	NA	TRBJ2-7	TGTGCCAGCAGCTTCAAGAAAAAGGGACAACGGCAAAAAGACTACGAGCAGTACTTC	CASSFKKKGQRQKDYEQYF
TRBV19	TRBD2	NA	TRBJ2-2	TGTGCCAGTAGTTGGGGGACTAGCGGGAGTACCGGGGAGCTGTTTTTT	CASSWGTSGSTGELFF